Sequencing of this T cell receptor beta chain was carried out in a study of blood T cell repertoires in COVID-19. The wider study: In each case, the material was cDNA or gDNA derived from T cells, B-cell-depleted T cells, or PBMCs.

TCRdb keeps only in-frame clones here, not all; method: immunoSEQ multiplex PCR. The sample holds about 150,000 clones, 86% seen once. V trimming: 5 bases; J trimming: 8 bases; junction bases outside the gene matches: 4. CDR1 is MNHEY and CDR2 is SMNVEV in the germline V gene (reference sequence). This CDR3 contains 13 residues. This clone has more than one count but fewer than ten. This specimen includes other DNA sequences encoding the same CDR3. The sample comprised PBMCs or T cells enriched from blood (not recorded which). The chain carries TRBV27 and TRBJ1-2; 11 nucleotides agree with TRBD1. The receptor's source is a man aged 50 to 60 who had recovered from COVID-19. DNA of the CDR3: TGTGCCAGCAGTCTCCGGACAGGGGGCGGCTACACCTTC. It yields the protein CASSLRTGGGYTF.